Shown below are 16 T cell receptor beta chains from a single sample sequenced in a study of T cell responses to AZD1222 COVID-19 vaccine. The method was immunoSEQ multiplex PCR; TCRdb's version includes in-frame clones alone and lacks a portion of them. The table lists approximately 150,000 clones, about 90% of them singletons. The sequenced sample was peripheral blood, obtained 28 days after the second AZD1222 dose. The receptors stem from an adult who received the AZD1222 COVID-19 vaccine.

J is TRBJ1-1 and V is TRBV7-9; D is uncertain. This CDR3 has 13 residues. V lost 4 bases, J lost 1 base, and 7 bases lay in between. CDR1 and CDR2 from the germline V gene are SEHNR and FQNEAQ (reference sequence). The CDR3: CASSYGGNTEAFF. CDR3 nucleotides: TGTGCCAGCAGCTATGGAGGGAACACTGAAGCTTTCTTT.

The CDR3 protein is CATSRDLDGNTEAFF. The DNA for the CDR3 is TGTGCCACCAGCAGAGATTTGGACGGAAACACTGAAGCTTTCTTT. This chain links TRBV15 with TRBJ1-1; D uncertain. This CDR3 is built from 15 residues. V shed 0 bases and J shed 2 bases, with 10 bases lying between them. The germline CDR1 and CDR2 sequences are LNHNV and YYDKDF (reference sequence).

The V and J genes are TRBV4-1 and TRBJ1-3; D remains ambiguous. The V gene's germline CDR1 is MGHRA and CDR2 YSYEKL. Trimming took off 3 bases at V and 4 bases at J, with 16 bases between the two ends. The CDR3 is 16 residues long. The CDR3 loop is CASSHRGSDVGNTIYF. The CDR3 DNA follows: TGCGCCAGCAGCCACCGCGGTTCGGACGTCGGAAACACCATATATTTT.

The V call is TRBV9, the J call TRBJ2-3; D is unclear. This CDR3 has 14 amino acids. V was pared by 3 bases and J by 0 bases, with 8 bases between. The germline V gene has CDR1 SGDLS and CDR2 YYNGEE. CDR3 loop: CASSDIISTDTQYF. The CDR3 nucleotides read TGTGCCAGCAGCGATATTATTAGCACAGATACGCAGTATTTT.

The chain has TRBV6-5 and TRBJ1-6; D call uncertain. Trimming pared 6 bases from V and 5 bases from J, leaving 14 bases between. The V gene's germline CDR1 is MNHEY and CDR2 SVGAGI. The CDR3 loop spans 15 amino acids. For the CDR3, the DNA is TGTGCCAGCAGCGCCGACACCCTCGATAATTCACCCCTCCACTTT. Translated, it gives CASSADTLDNSPLHF.

The chain employs TRBV3-1 (or the pseudogene TRBV3-2) and TRBJ1-2, with D unclear. V dropped 0 bases and J dropped 8 bases, with 13 bases sitting between them. In germline, CDR1 is LGHDT, CDR2 YNNKEL (reference sequence). This CDR3 has 14 residues. CDR3 residues: CASSQDPLGGGYTF. The CDR3 DNA is TGTGCCAGCAGCCAAGACCCTTTAGGAGGGGGCTACACCTTC.

The rearrangement uses TRBV21-1 and TRBJ2-7; TRBD2 was called by the table and not checked on the DNA. TRBV21-1 is an annotated pseudogene. The CDR3 covers 16 residues. CDR3 in amino acids: CASRGSWAQRSYEQYF. The DNA of the CDR3 is TGTGCCAGCCGAGGGAGTTGGGCACAACGCTCCTACGAGCAGTACTTC.

The chain carries TRBV20-1 and TRBJ2-1; D might be TRBD1 (6 bases). This CDR3 region has 16 residues. Germline CDR1 reads DFQATT; CDR2 reads SNEGSKA (reference sequence). Between the trimmed V and J ends, which lost 3 bases and 1 base, there was a span of 16 bases. The CDR3 DNA reads TGCAGTGCTAGTTTGGCTGGCAGGGGATCCTACAATGAGCAGTTCTTC. Its protein is CSASLAGRGSYNEQFF.

Here the CDR3 DNA reads TGTGCTAGTGGTTTGCGGGGGGACAGTCTTGTTAGCAATCAGCCCCAGCATTTT. Translation gives CASGLRGDSLVSNQPQHF. The gene calls are TRBV12-5 and TRBJ1-5; 7 bases align to TRBD1. This CDR3 contains 18 residues. Germline CDR1 and CDR2: LGHNT and FRNRAP. V lost 2 bases to trimming and J lost 0 bases; unmatched junction nucleotides: 10.

The rearrangement uses TRBV18 and TRBJ2-2, with a weak D call TRBD2 (7 bases). CDR1 is KGHSH, CDR2 LQKENI, per germline. V dropped 3 bases and J dropped 3 bases, with 20 bases sitting between them. This CDR3 has 18 residues. The CDR3 nucleotides are TGTGCCAGCTCACCTAAATATATCGGGGGGCCCGACACCGGGGAGCTGTTTTTT. Translating it yields CASSPKYIGGPDTGELFF.

A remark on this clone: The sample holds other DNA sequences that translate to the same CDR3. This chain links TRBV7-2 with TRBJ1-3; no definite D call. CDR1 and CDR2 from the germline V gene are SGHTA and FQGNSA. This CDR3 region has 14 residues. The V end was cut by 1 base, the J end by 2 bases, with 6 bases between. The CDR3 nucleotides read TGTGCCAGCAGCTTAGGGGGTACTGGAAACACCATATATTTT. It encodes CASSLGGTGNTIYF.

This chain uses TRBV7-2 with TRBJ2-5, with TRBD1 as a possible D gene (5 bases). The germline CDR1 and CDR2 sequences are SGHTA and FQGNSA. CDR3 length: 14 residues. V lost 1 base and J 0 bases, leaving 6 bases between the germline ends. CDR3 sequence (DNA): TGTGCCAGCAGCTTAGGACAGTACCAAGAGACCCAGTACTTC. Encoded protein: CASSLGQYQETQYF. Full variable domain (missing parts from reference TRBV7-2 and TRBJ2-5): GAGVSQSPSNKVTEKGKDVELRCDPISGHTALYWYRQSLGQGLEFLIYFQGNSAPDKSGLPSDRFSAERTGGSVSTLTIQRTQQEDSAVYLCASSLGQYQETQYFGPGTRLLVL.

The chain couples TRBV2 to TRBJ1-1; no clear D. The CDR3 covers 13 residues. Germline values: CDR1 SNHLY, CDR2 FYNNEI. The V and J ends lost 6 bases and 2 bases respectively, with 10 bases between them. As DNA, the CDR3 is TGTGCCAGCAGGCAAGGGCCCAACACTGAAGCTTTCTTT. It codes for CASRQGPNTEAFF. Combining the CDR3 with reference TRBV2 and TRBJ1-1 gives the whole variable domain EPEVTQTPSHQVTQMGQEVILRCVPISNHLYFYWYRQILGQKVEFLVSFYNNEISEKSEIFDDQFSVERPDGSNFTLKIRSTKLEDSAMYFCASRQGPNTEAFFGQGTRLTVV.

The CDR3 loop is CASSFPFGTGGATNEKLFF. CDR3 DNA sequence: TGTGCCAGCAGCTTCCCATTTGGGACAGGCGGAGCAACTAATGAAAAACTGTTTTTT. This sequence joins TRBV7-6 and TRBJ1-4, with 8 bases matching TRBD1. The CDR3 is 19 residues long. Germline CDR1 and CDR2: SGHVS and FNYEAQ. V trimming: 3 bases; J trimming: 0 bases; junction bases outside the gene matches: 12.

This chain connects TRBV3-1 (or the pseudogene TRBV3-2) to TRBJ2-1; 8 nucleotides agree with TRBD2. V gave up 4 bases and J gave up 5 bases; unmatched junction bases: 13. This CDR3 region has 17 residues. CDR1 and CDR2 (germline): LGHDT, YNNKEL (reference sequence). CDR3 residues: CASSLGRAGGGNNEQFF. The CDR3 DNA reads as TGTGCCAGCAGCCTTGGGAGGGCGGGGGGAGGCAACAATGAGCAGTTCTTC.

V is TRBV3-1 (or the pseudogene TRBV3-2) and J is TRBJ2-5, with 9 bases lining up with TRBD2. CDR1 LGHDT and CDR2 YNNKEL come from the germline V gene (reference sequence). V was clipped by 4 bases and J by 4 bases; unmatched bases: 13. The CDR3 sequence is 17 residues long. This CDR3 is CASSRLGRRGGRETQYF. For the CDR3, the DNA is TGTGCCAGCAGCCGACTGGGTCGGCGGGGGGGCCGAGAGACCCAGTACTTC.